This TCR beta chain was identified in a study of post-analysis software for immune sequencing data. Built from TCR beta cDNA, the libraries had unique molecular identifiers in them. TCRdb reprocessed the PCR reads via MiXCR and lists one record per CDR3 protein. The sample carries fewer than 850,000 distinct CDR3 sequences, 25% to 30% recorded once. Whole-study results and caveats: Patients showed TRBV5-6, TRBV5-1 and TRBV20-1 among 4 or 5 TRBV segments more frequent than in controls. F measure grouped same-batch samples tightly together. Multiple sclerosis was associated with a significant reduction in normalized Chao1 diversity relative to controls.

The CDR3 runs 16 residues. The V gene end was trimmed by 0 bases and the J gene end by 6 bases; junction bases not matched to a gene: 9. Germline V gives CDR1 SGHRS, CDR2 YFSETQ. For this clonotype: Its antigen remains unknown.

The material sequenced was blood. This TCR came from a girl under 18 with multiple sclerosis. The chain is built from TRBV5-1 and TRBJ2-1, with TRBD2 matching 7 bases. CDR3 DNA sequence: TGCGCCAGCAGCTTGGGACCGCGGGGGTCCCCCAATGAGCAGTTCTTC. Its translation: CASSLGPRGSPNEQFF.